This TCR beta chain was profiled in a study of T cells after yellow fever vaccination. Whole-study results and caveats: Booster sampling recovered most clones from primary vaccination (96% CD4, around 90% CD8). It was a weaker secondary response, yet one that peaked faster, at day 5 versus 15.

TCRdb redid the calling of the 5' RACE reads with MiXCR, one entry per CDR3 protein. Counted here are about 260,000 distinct CDR3 sequences, 10% to 15% occurring once; the ten biggest clones make up about 0.54%. V shed 6 bases, J shed 5 bases, and the junction held 11 bases outside the gene matches. The CDR3 runs 15 residues. CDR1 DFQATT and CDR2 SNEGSKA come from the germline V gene (reference sequence). As to this clonotype: Its antigen is unknown.

This chain joins TRBV20-1 and TRBJ2-7, with 12 bases that match TRBD2. The sequenced sample was CD4+ T cells sorted from PBMCs, obtained 45 days after the yellow fever booster vaccination. This sequence was found in a man under 40 who received the YFV17D yellow fever vaccine. The chain's CDR3 is CSAHRTSGIFHEQYF. CDR3 nucleotides: TGCAGTGCCCACCGGACTAGCGGGATTTTCCACGAGCAGTACTTC.